This T cell receptor (beta chain) was profiled in a study of blood T cell repertoires in COVID-19. Clones were sequenced by immunoSEQ multiplex PCR, and TCRdb holds only the in-frame ones, with some missing. This repertoire shows a few hundred thousand clones, 75% to 90% found once; its top ten account for roughly 0.8%. The CDR3 covers 14 residues. The germline V gene encodes CDR1 GTSNPN and CDR2 SVGIG (reference sequence). V was shortened by 1 base and J by 5 bases, with 11 bases between the two germline ends. This chain uses TRBV30 with TRBJ1-4; D gene unclear. The sequencing input was peripheral blood. The receptor was derived from a young man with acute or convalescent COVID-19. The CDR3 bases are TGTGCCTGGAGTGCTCGGGTTTTGAATGAAAAACTGTTTTTT. This encodes CAWSARVLNEKLFF.